This T cell receptor beta chain was recovered during a study of T-cell reconstitution after alpha-beta-depleted transplantation in children. Using unique molecular identifiers, the investigators prepared the TCRbeta library. Via MiXCR, TCRdb re-called the PCR reads, giving one row per CDR3 protein. The profile shows a few hundred thousand distinct CDR3 sequences, under 14% of them singletons. This CDR3 is 13 amino acids long. V lost 2 bases and J lost 2, with 7 bases in between. Germline CDR1 is LGHDT and CDR2 is YNNKEL (reference sequence). This clonotype was found many times. The antigen is unknown. Broader study findings: One year post-transplant, T-cell counts and diversity were largely derived from T cells produced anew.

The chain combines TRBV3-1 with TRBJ2-7; the D is unclear. The input for sequencing was peripheral blood, taken 180 days after TCRalphabeta/CD19-depleted stem cell transplant. The TCR was taken from a male patient aged 2-15 years who had a stem cell transplant for chronic granulomatous disease, so the T cells may come from the graft donor. In nucleotides, the CDR3 is TGTGCCAGCAGCCAATTAGCCACCTACGAGCAGTACTTC. Residues: CASSQLATYEQYF.